One T cell receptor (beta chain) is described in this entry. Its antigen is not identified. This sample was included in a study of cytomegalovirus exposure and HLA in healthy donors. General study points: A later analysis associated some 18,000 TCR beta sequences with HLA alleles at a 0.05 false discovery rate.

The V and J ends lost 2 bases and 3 bases, in that order; junction bases with no gene match: 8. The CDR3 consists of 15 residues. The V gene's germline CDR1 is SGHTS and CDR2 YDEGEE. The study ran its PCR with 60 Vbeta and 13 Jbeta primers. Profiling relied on immunoSEQ multiplex PCR, and the TCRdb table lists in-frame clones only, not all of them. Found here are approximately 160,000 clones, around four fifths of them singletons; the top ten hold around 0.91%. This TCR was recovered from a girl between 2 and 10 years old in good health and CMV-seropositive. Sequencing input: PBMCs. This chain connects TRBV5-8 to TRBJ2-7, with TRBD2 identical over 7 bases. The CDR3 bases are TGTGCCAGCAGCTTACACCAGCGGGACCACTACGAGCAGTACTTC. Translated: CASSLHQRDHYEQYF. Together with reference TRBV5-8 and TRBJ2-7, the CDR3 gives the full variable domain: EAGVTQSPTHLIKTRGQQATLRCSPISGHTSVYWYQQALGLGLQFLLWYDEGEERNRGNFPPRFSGRQFPNYSSELNVNALELEDSALYLCASSLHQRDHYEQYFGPGTRLTVT.